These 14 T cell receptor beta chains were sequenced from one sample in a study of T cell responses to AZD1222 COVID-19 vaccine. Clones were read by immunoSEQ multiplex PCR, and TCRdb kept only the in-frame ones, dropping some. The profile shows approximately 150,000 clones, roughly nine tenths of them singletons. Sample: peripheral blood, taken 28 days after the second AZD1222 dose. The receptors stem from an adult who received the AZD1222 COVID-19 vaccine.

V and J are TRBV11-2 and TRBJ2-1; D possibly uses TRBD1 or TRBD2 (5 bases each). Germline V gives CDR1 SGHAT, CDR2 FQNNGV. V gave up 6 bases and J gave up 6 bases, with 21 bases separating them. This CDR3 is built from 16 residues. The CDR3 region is CASSRLGGPGANEQFF. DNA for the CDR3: TGTGCCAGCAGTCGGCTAGGCGGGCCTGGGGCCAATGAGCAGTTCTTC.

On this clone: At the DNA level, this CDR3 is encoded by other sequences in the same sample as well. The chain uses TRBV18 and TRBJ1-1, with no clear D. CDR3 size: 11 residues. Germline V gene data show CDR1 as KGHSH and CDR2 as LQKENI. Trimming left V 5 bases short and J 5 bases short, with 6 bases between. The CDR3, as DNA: TGTGCCAGCTCAGAGGATACTGAAGCTTTCTTT. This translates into CASSEDTEAFF.

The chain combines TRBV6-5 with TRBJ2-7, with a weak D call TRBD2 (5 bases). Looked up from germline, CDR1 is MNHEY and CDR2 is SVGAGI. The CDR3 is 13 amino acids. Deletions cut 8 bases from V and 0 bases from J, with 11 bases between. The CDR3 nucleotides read TGTGCCAGCCGGGGTTCAACCTCCTACGAGCAGTACTTC. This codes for CASRGSTSYEQYF.

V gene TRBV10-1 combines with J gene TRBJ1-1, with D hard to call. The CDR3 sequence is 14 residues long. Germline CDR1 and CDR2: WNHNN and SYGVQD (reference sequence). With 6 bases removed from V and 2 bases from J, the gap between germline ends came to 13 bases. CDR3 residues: CASRPRGFNTEAFF. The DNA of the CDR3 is TGCGCCAGCAGGCCGCGGGGTTTCAACACTGAAGCTTTCTTT.

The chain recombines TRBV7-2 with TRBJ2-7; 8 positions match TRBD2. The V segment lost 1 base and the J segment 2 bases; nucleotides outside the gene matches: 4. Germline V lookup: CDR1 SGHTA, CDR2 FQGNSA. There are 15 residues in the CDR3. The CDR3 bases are TGTGCCAGCAGCTTAGAGGTGGGACTAGCCTACGAGCAGTACTTC. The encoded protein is CASSLEVGLAYEQYF.

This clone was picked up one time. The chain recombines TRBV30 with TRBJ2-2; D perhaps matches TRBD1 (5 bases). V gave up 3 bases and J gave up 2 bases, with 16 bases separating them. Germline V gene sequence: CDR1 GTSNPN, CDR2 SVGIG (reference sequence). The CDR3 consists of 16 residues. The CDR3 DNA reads TGTGCCTGGAGGGATGGACATCGGACAAACACCGGGGAGCTGTTTTTT. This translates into CAWRDGHRTNTGELFF.

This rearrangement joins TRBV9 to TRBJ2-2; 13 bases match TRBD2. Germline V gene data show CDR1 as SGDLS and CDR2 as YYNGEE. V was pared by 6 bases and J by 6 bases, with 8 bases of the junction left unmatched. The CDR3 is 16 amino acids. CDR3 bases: TGTGCCAGCAACACGGGACTAGCGGGAATATCCGGGGAGCTGTTTTTT. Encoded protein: CASNTGLAGISGELFF.

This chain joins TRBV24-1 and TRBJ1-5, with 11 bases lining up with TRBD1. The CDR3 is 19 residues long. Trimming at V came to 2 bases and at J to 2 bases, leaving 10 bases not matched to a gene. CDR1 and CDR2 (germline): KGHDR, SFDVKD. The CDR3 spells CATSDSPGQGGIGNQPQHF. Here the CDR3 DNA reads TGTGCCACCAGTGATTCCCCGGGACAGGGGGGAATAGGCAATCAGCCCCAGCATTTT.

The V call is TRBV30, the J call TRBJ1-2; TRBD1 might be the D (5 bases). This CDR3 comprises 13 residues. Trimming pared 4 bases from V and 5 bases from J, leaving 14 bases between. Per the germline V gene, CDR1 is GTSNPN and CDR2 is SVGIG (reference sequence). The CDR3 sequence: CAWMGTGEYGYTF. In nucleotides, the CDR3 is TGTGCCTGGATGGGCACGGGGGAGTATGGCTACACCTTC.

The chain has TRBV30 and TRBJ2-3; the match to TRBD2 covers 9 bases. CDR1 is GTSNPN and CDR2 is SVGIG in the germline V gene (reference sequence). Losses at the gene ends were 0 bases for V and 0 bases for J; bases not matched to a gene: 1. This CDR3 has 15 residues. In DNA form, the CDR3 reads TGTGCCTGGAGTGTCCTAGCGGGGAGCACAGATACGCAGTATTTT. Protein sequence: CAWSVLAGSTDTQYF.

CDR3 protein: CASSLVAGIGNTIYF. The CDR3 bases are TGCGCCAGCAGCTTGGTAGCCGGGATCGGAAACACCATATATTTT. The chain uses TRBV5-1 and TRBJ1-3; the D is unclear. With 0 bases removed from V and 4 bases from J, the gap between germline ends came to 11 bases. This CDR3 region has 15 residues. Germline CDR1 reads SGHRS; CDR2 reads YFSETQ.

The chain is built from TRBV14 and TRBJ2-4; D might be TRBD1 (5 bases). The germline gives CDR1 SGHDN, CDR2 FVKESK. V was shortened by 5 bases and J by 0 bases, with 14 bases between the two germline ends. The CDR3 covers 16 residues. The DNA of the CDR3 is TGTGCCAGCAGCTCCGACAGACAACTAGCCAAAAACATTCAGTACTTC. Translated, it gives CASSSDRQLAKNIQYF.

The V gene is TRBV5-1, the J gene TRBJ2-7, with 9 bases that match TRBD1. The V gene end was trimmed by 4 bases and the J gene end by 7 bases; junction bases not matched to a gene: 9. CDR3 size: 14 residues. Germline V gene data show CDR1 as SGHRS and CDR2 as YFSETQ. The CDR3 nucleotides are TGCGCCAGCAGCGGAACGGGACAGGGCCTTGAGCAGTACTTC. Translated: CASSGTGQGLEQYF. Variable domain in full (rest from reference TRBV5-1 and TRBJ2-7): KAGVTQTPRYLIKTRGQQVTLSCSPISGHRSVSWYQQTPGQGLQFLFEYFSETQRNKGNFPGRFSGRQFSNSRSEMNVSTLELGDSALYLCASSGTGQGLEQYFGPGTRLTVT.

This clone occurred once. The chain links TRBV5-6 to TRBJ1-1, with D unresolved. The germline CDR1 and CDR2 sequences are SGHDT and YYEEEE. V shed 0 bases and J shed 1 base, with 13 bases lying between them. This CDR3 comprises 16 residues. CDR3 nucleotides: TGTGCCAGCAGCTTGGTGGGGTCGGTTGAGAACACTGAAGCTTTCTTT. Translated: CASSLVGSVENTEAFF.